The 4 T cell receptor beta chains below come from one sample, sequenced in a study of T cell responses to AZD1222 COVID-19 vaccine. The repertoire was sequenced with immunoSEQ multiplex PCR; TCRdb's copy has only in-frame clones and lacks some. Seen here are 140,000 to 150,000 clones, 90% to 95% observed once, and the top ten hold 5.2%. The input for sequencing was peripheral blood, taken on day 0 of AZD1222 vaccination. The source of these receptors is an adult in good health.

The rearrangement links TRBV5-8 to TRBJ1-2; possible D gene TRBD1, 6 bases. Trimming removed 3 bases from V and 4 bases from J, with 7 bases in between. This CDR3 region has 12 residues. CDR1 and CDR2 from the germline V gene are SGHTS and YDEGEE. For the CDR3, the DNA is TGTGCCAGCAGCTGGGACACCTATGGCTACACCTTC. This gives the protein CASSWDTYGYTF.

The chain recombines TRBV4-3 with TRBJ1-1; 12 bases match TRBD1. CDR3 size: 15 residues. Germline V gene data show CDR1 as LGHNA and CDR2 as YSLEER. V lost 5 bases and J lost 5; bases outside the gene matches: 6. The CDR3 loop reads CASSWDRGLRTEAFF. The DNA of the CDR3 is TGCGCCAGCAGCTGGGACAGGGGGCTTCGGACTGAAGCTTTCTTT.

This chain uses TRBV9 with TRBJ1-1; a weak D match, TRBD1 (6 bases). The CDR3 sequence is 15 residues long. V was pared by 4 bases and J by 5 bases, with 18 bases between. Per the germline V gene, CDR1 is SGDLS and CDR2 is YYNGEE. The CDR3 here is CASSPRGGQGTEAFF. In nucleotides, the CDR3 is TGTGCCAGCAGCCCCCGCGGGGGGCAGGGGACTGAAGCTTTCTTT.

The chain links TRBV13 to TRBJ2-7, with 9 positions matching TRBD1. Losses at the gene ends were 0 bases for V and 4 bases for J; bases not matched to a gene: 4. The length of the CDR3 is 15 residues. Germline values: CDR1 PRHDT, CDR2 FYEKMQ (reference sequence). The CDR3 DNA reads as TGTGCCAGCAGCTTAGGGGGACAGGGCCGTTACGAGCAGTACTTC. Protein sequence: CASSLGGQGRYEQYF.